This T cell receptor beta chain was sequenced during a study of OX40 agonist ivuxolimab in advanced cancers. Study-level information: Patients undergoing dose escalation presented with hepatocellular carcinoma, melanoma, renal cell or head and neck cancer. Partial response was recorded in three patients: one hepatocellular carcinoma and two cutaneous melanoma cases.

Assay: immunoSEQ multiplex PCR; the TCRdb copy retains only in-frame clones and omits some. The sample lists 100,000 or so clones, around 89% seen once, with about 0.15% in the top ten. This clone has more than one count but fewer than ten. The CDR3 runs to 20 residues. The V gene's germline CDR1 is MNHEY and CDR2 SMNVEV (reference sequence). V lost 2 bases and J lost 2; bases outside the gene matches: 14. This specimen consisted of CD4+ or CD8+ T cells sorted from blood, obtained in a trial of the OX40 agonist ivuxolimab. V usage is TRBV27 and J usage is TRBJ2-7; 14 positions match TRBD2. This clonotype was obtained from an adult with an advanced solid tumor such as melanoma, head and neck, liver or kidney cancer. The CDR3 nucleotides read TGTGCCAGCAGTTTAAGAGGACTAGCGGGAGGCCGCCGTCGAACCTACGAGCAGTACTTC. This translates into CASSLRGLAGGRRRTYEQYF.